This passage covers 9 T cell receptor beta chains from one sample sequenced in a study of identical twins. TCRdb passed the 5' RACE reads through MiXCR, listing each CDR3 protein once. The table shows more than 1.5 million distinct CDR3 sequences, with under 35% occurring only once. Material for sequencing was cord blood. The source of these receptors is a newborn girl in good health.

Only a few counts were recorded for this clonotype. This rearrangement joins TRBV7-8 to TRBJ2-1; 13 bases agree with TRBD2. The CDR3 covers 16 residues. From germline, CDR1 is SGHVS and CDR2 FQNEAQ. Trimming at V came to 3 bases and at J to 5 bases, leaving 4 bases not matched to a gene. CDR3 sequence (DNA): TGTGCCAGCAGCTTTCCCGGGACTAGCGGGAACAATGAGCAGTTCTTC. Its translation: CASSFPGTSGNNEQFF.

The rearrangement uses TRBV19 and TRBJ2-7; D may match TRBD1 or TRBD2 (5 bases each). Trimming cost V 4 bases and J 2 bases, with 12 bases left between them. The CDR3 contains 14 residues. Per germline, CDR1 LNHDA and CDR2 SQIVND (reference sequence). CDR3 bases: TGTGCCAGTAGTACCGACCGGGACGCCTACGAGCAGTACTTC. Its translation is CASSTDRDAYEQYF.

The V call is TRBV6-2 or TRBV6-3, the J call TRBJ2-5; 11 nucleotides line up with TRBD2. After removal of 5 bases from V and 2 bases from J, the junction contained 10 bases not matched to a gene. The length of the CDR3 is 17 residues. Germline V gene data show CDR1 as MNHEY and CDR2 as SVGEGT. The CDR3 DNA sequence: TGTGCCAGCAGTCGACTAACTAGCGGGAGAATACAAGAGACCCAGTACTTC. As protein: CASSRLTSGRIQETQYF.

This clonotype was observed at least ten times. J is TRBJ2-7 and V is TRBV29-1; TRBD2 matches 7 bases. CDR1 and CDR2 from the germline V gene are SQVTM and ANQGSEA. The CDR3 contains 15 residues. Germline trimming cut 4 bases from V and 0 bases from J; bases unmatched to any gene: 9. The CDR3 region has the DNA TGCAGCGTTGTAAGCCGGGCTAGCGGCTCCTACGAGCAGTACTTC. Protein sequence: CSVVSRASGSYEQYF.

The V and J genes are TRBV25-1 and TRBJ1-2, with 10 bases that match TRBD1. Germline V CDR1 and CDR2: MGHDK, SYGVNS. V lost 2 bases to trimming and J lost 3 bases; unmatched junction nucleotides: 0. The CDR3 is 14 amino acids. The CDR3 region has the DNA TGTGCCAGCAGTGAAGGGACAGGGGACTATGGCTACACCTTC. It yields the protein CASSEGTGDYGYTF.

J is TRBJ2-5 and V is TRBV5-1; 9 bases map to TRBD2. CDR3 length equals 15 residues. Germline assignment: CDR1 SGHRS and CDR2 YFSETQ. The junction had 5 bases not matched to a gene; V was cut back by 5 bases and J by 0 bases. The CDR3 region has the DNA TGCGCCAGCAGTCGGATAGCGGGGGACCAAGAGACCCAGTACTTC. Residues: CASSRIAGDQETQYF.

This clonotype turned up a few times. The chain couples TRBV7-2 to TRBJ2-3, with D tentatively TRBD2 (6 bases). Between the trimmed V and J ends, which lost 0 bases and 2 bases, there was a span of 12 bases. In germline, CDR1 is SGHTA, CDR2 FQGNSA. CDR3 length: 16 residues. CDR3 protein: CASSLALAAPTDTQYF. The DNA of the CDR3 is TGTGCCAGCAGCTTAGCATTAGCGGCCCCCACAGATACGCAGTATTTT.

The V and J genes are TRBV5-6 and TRBJ2-6; D gene unclear. The germline V and J ends were trimmed by 1 base and 3 bases, with 11 bases remaining between them. Germline lookup yields CDR1 SGHDT and CDR2 YYEEEE. There are 16 residues in the CDR3. DNA of the CDR3: TGTGCCAGCAGCTTGTGGTTTAGGGATGGGGCCAACGTCCTGACTTTC. Encoded protein: CASSLWFRDGANVLTF.

This clonotype has a handful of counts. J is TRBJ2-7 and V is TRBV6-5, with a possible D match to TRBD1 (7 bases). The germline CDR1 and CDR2 sequences are MNHEY and SVGAGI. The CDR3 is 13 residues long. The ends were cut back, 0 bases at V and 11 bases at J, with 14 bases in the middle. CDR3 residues: CASSYSTQGEEYF. CDR3 nucleotides: TGTGCCAGCAGTTACTCTACGCAGGGGGAGGAGTACTTC.